This entry features one T cell receptor beta chain sequence. This clonotype was observed a few times. This receptor's antigen is unknown. No clone much larger than this one lies a single base away; base qualities are absent. The record originates from a study of identical twins (dated by TCRdb to 2016 to 2017). In terms of the full investigation: TCR alpha and beta repertoires from monozygotic twins, unrelated adults of various ages and cord blood were deep-sequenced to test whether fetal clonotypes persist. To rule out contamination, replicate twin experiments were performed at different times with different library preparation protocols. Findings and caveats that apply to the study as a whole: Compared with coincidental sharing between unrelated individuals, an excess of low generation-probability sequences was observed among out-of-frame TCR alpha sequences shared between twins. Invariant T cells such as MAIT and iNKT could partly confound zero-insertion analyses, though diverse VJ usage argued against this for most clonotypes. Because the same donors could not be followed over many years, the conclusions relied on cross-sectional statistical analysis. Excess twin sharing in beta out-of-frame sequences was weaker because fewer shared sequences lowered the signal-to-noise ratio. In monozygotic twins, recombination models systematically underestimated out-of-frame TCR alpha sharing, but the models matched the sharing seen between unrelated individuals. Fewer insertions were carried by abundant cord blood beta clonotypes; a weaker similar trend was observed in young adult naive repertoires, while no such trend was observed in memory repertoires.

Library preparation was by 5' RACE. This sample was sequenced with an Illumina HiSeq 2000. A universal primer binding site was introduced by template switching, and a unique molecular identifier was present in the final cDNA, enabling accurate counting of TCR cDNA molecules. First-strand cDNA for TCR alpha and beta chains was synthesized from specific primers in the conserved constant-segment region. To control for contamination, every cDNA library was double barcoded, receiving both a SMART-Mk sample barcode and Illumina barcodes. TruSeq adapter sequences and Illumina sample barcodes were added in two successive PCR steps. Sequencing of the TCR alpha and beta cDNA libraries was done on the Illumina HiSeq platform using custom primers. As for the authors' bioinformatics: Raw reads were processed with MiGEC to extract unique molecular identifiers, and MiXCR was used to determine CDR3 positions. Recombination models were inferred per individual with the repgenHMM and IGoR tools using an EM algorithm. Shared clonotype analysis was performed with the tcR package in R, normalizing sharing by the product of cloneset sizes. To study raw recombination without the effects of thymic and clonal selection, out-of-frame nonproductive sequences were analyzed. Through fastp at Q25 and MiXCR, TCRdb rebuilt clones from the public reads, retaining in-frame beta chains. Rows merge per CDR3 protein into single entries with the most common DNA and genes. These V and J calls rely on TCRdb rather than the paper's analysis. For this sample the table gives under 300,000 distinct CDR3 sequences, of which about 14% were detected only once. The leading ten clones occupy around 9% of the sample.

The CDR3 spans 13 residues, from the cysteine through the phenylalanine. Left in the record is the CDR3 DNA by itself, 39 bases read in frame from the first base. At the junction V is shortened by 4 bases and J by 2 bases, with 9 bases in between. CDR1 and CDR2 are read off the germline V gene as SNHLY and FYNNEI. All donors were healthy Caucasians. Miltenyi CD45RO+ enrichment and human naive T-cell isolation kits were used to isolate memory (CD45RO+) and naive T cells from PBMC. Input material: memory (CD45RO+) T cells sorted from blood. Taken with the paper, the label for cell subset or site translates to: CD45RO+ enriched T cells. This clonotype was sampled from a woman aged 18-35 years in good health. The chain couples TRBV2 to TRBJ2-7; no D gene is confidently identified. The CDR3 is CASSVGLTYEQYF. The DNA is as follows: TGTGCCAGCAGTGTGGGTTTGACCTACGAGCAGTACTTC.